This T cell receptor beta chain was sequenced for a study of beta chain features in type 1 diabetes. Study-wide background: Over all samples combined, about 99,000,000 sorted cells were examined.

Trimming took off 4 bases at V and 7 bases at J, with 14 bases between the two ends. Germline CDR1 is LGHNA and CDR2 is YNFKEQ. The CDR3 contains 14 residues. Regarding the study as a whole: Type 1 diabetes patients had moderately but significantly shorter TCRB CDR3s in all four CD4+ subsets. Naive, central memory and Treg TCRB repertoires appeared more alike in patients than in healthy donors.

The investigators reverse transcribed all of the isolated RNA, so they sequenced expressed TCRB transcripts. The assay was immunoSEQ multiplex PCR, and TCRdb's table has in-frame clones only and misses some. The repertoire has some 700,000 clones, around an eighth of them found once; the top ten carry approximately 0.022%. As to this clone: The antigen is unknown.

By way of CD45RO/CCR7/CD25/CD127/CD95/CD27, the CD4+ regulatory, stem cell-like memory, central memory and naive cells were sorted. Once sorted, every population was more than 98% pure. The sample taken for sequencing was naive CD4+ T cells from blood. The source is a man aged 18 to 35 with type 1 diabetes. V is TRBV4-2 and J is TRBJ2-4; weak D call: TRBD2 (7 bases). The CDR3 spells CASSPGEGVNIQYF. In DNA, the CDR3 is TGTGCCAGCAGCCCTGGGGAGGGGGTTAACATTCAGTACTTC.